A selection of T cell receptor beta chains follows, all from one sample in a study of cytomegalovirus exposure and HLA in healthy donors. The table came from immunoSEQ multiplex PCR; TCRdb's copy has only in-frame clones and leaves some out. The sample has 250,000 to 400,000 clones, roughly 86% seen once; the top ten hold roughly 0.96%. The sample was PBMCs. The receptors were gathered from a young man in good health and CMV-seronegative. The CDR3 runs from the conserved cysteine through the conserved F or W. D genes are given only for firm matches. Clone size is not always given. Where it is, it says once, few, many or a class for expanded clones.

abundance: .
j_gene: TRBJ1-1
v_gene: TRBV5-4
d_gene: .
CDR3aa: CASSPRAAGVNTEAFF
CDR3nt: TGTGCCAGCAGCCCCCGGGCTGCGGGAGTGAACACTGAAGCTTTCTTT

abundance: .
j_gene: TRBJ2-7
v_gene: TRBV11-3
d_gene: TRBD1
CDR3aa: CASSLGGQSLDEQYF
CDR3nt: TGTGCCAGCAGCTTAGGGGGACAGAGTTTGGACGAGCAGTACTTC

abundance: .
j_gene: TRBJ2-1
v_gene: TRBV6-4
d_gene: TRBD1
CDR3aa: CASSESDRGGNEQFF
CDR3nt: TGTGCCAGCAGTGAATCTGACAGGGGGGGCAATGAGCAGTTCTTC

abundance: .
j_gene: TRBJ2-7
v_gene: TRBV6-1
d_gene: .
CDR3aa: CASSGFPSGSPYEQYF
CDR3nt: TGTGCCAGCAGTGGCTTCCCGTCGGGGAGTCCCTACGAGCAGTACTTC

abundance: .
j_gene: TRBJ2-5
v_gene: TRBV6-5
d_gene: .
CDR3aa: CASSSGVFETQYF
CDR3nt: TGTGCCAGCAGCTCAGGGGTGTTCGAGACCCAGTACTTC

abundance: .
j_gene: TRBJ1-5
v_gene: TRBV27
d_gene: TRBD1
CDR3aa: CASSSFGQGINQPQHF
CDR3nt: TGTGCCAGCAGTTCCTTTGGACAGGGGATAAATCAGCCCCAGCATTTT

abundance: .
j_gene: TRBJ2-5
v_gene: TRBV7-9
d_gene: TRBD2
CDR3aa: CASSSPRAGDQAQETQYF
CDR3nt: TGTGCCAGCAGCTCCCCCCGAGCGGGGGACCAAGCCCAAGAGACCCAGTACTTC

abundance: .
j_gene: TRBJ1-1
v_gene: TRBV11-2
d_gene: TRBD1
CDR3aa: CASSLTGVNTEAFF
CDR3nt: TGTGCCAGCAGCTTAACAGGGGTGAACACTGAAGCTTTCTTT

abundance: .
j_gene: TRBJ1-1
v_gene: TRBV6-5
d_gene: .
CDR3aa: CASSYDRSNTEAFF
CDR3nt: TGTGCCAGCAGTTACGACAGGTCGAACACTGAAGCTTTCTTT

abundance: .
j_gene: TRBJ1-4
v_gene: TRBV7-9
d_gene: .
CDR3aa: CASRPRGGDEKLFF
CDR3nt: TGTGCCAGCAGGCCCCGGGGGGGCGATGAAAAACTGTTTTTT

abundance: few
j_gene: TRBJ1-2
v_gene: TRBV25-1
d_gene: .
CDR3aa: CASPRRGGYTF
CDR3nt: TGTGCCAGCCCCCGAAGGGGTGGCTACACCTTC

abundance: .
j_gene: TRBJ2-7
v_gene: TRBV7-9
d_gene: TRBD1
CDR3aa: CASSLAGTGGYEQYF
CDR3nt: TGTGCCAGCAGCTTAGCCGGGACAGGGGGTTACGAGCAGTACTTC

abundance: .
j_gene: TRBJ1-1
v_gene: TRBV6-5
d_gene: .
CDR3aa: CATWGRLNTEAFF
CDR3nt: TGTGCCACCTGGGGGCGTTTGAACACTGAAGCTTTCTTT

abundance: .
j_gene: TRBJ1-4
v_gene: TRBV19
d_gene: .
CDR3aa: CASSIEKVAGTTSFLNEKLFF
CDR3nt: TGTGCCAGTAGTATAGAGAAGGTAGCGGGAACTACCTCGTTCCTGAATGAAAAACTGTTTTTT